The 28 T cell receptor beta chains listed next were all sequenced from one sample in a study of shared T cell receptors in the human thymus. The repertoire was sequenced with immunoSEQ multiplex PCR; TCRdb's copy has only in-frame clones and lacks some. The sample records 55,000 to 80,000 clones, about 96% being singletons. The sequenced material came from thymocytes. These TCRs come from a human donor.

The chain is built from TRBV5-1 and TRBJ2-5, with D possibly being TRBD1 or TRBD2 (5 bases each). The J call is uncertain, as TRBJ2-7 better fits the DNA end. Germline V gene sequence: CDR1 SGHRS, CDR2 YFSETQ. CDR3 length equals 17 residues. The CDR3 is CASSLGLQRGLPNEQYF. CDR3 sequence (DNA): TGCGCCAGCAGCTTGGGACTACAGAGGGGTTTACCTAACGAGCAGTACTTC.

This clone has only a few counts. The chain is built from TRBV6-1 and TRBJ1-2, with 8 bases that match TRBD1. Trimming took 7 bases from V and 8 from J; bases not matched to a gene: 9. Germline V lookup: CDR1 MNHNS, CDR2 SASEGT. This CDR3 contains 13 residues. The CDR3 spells CASIPRGPGGYTF. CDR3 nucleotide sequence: TGTGCCAGCATCCCCAGGGGGCCTGGGGGCTACACCTTC.

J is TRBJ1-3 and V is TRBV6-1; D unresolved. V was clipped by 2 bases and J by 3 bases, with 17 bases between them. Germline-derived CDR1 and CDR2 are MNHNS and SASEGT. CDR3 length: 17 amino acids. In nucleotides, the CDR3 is TGTGCCAGCAGTGAACCGGTCAAATCAGTGTATGGAAACACCATATATTTT. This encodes CASSEPVKSVYGNTIYF.

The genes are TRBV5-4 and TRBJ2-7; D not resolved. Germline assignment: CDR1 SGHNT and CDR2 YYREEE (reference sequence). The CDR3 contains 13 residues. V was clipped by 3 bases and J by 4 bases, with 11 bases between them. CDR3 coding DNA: TGTGCCAGCAGCTCGCACTCAGATTACGAGCAGTACTTC. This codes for CASSSHSDYEQYF.

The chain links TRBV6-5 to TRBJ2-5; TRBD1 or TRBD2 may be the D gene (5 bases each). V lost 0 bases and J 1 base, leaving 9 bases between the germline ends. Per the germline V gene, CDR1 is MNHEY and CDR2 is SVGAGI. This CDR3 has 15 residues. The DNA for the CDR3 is TGTGCCAGCAGTTACTCGGGACGGGGCCAAGAGACCCAGTACTTC. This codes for CASSYSGRGQETQYF.

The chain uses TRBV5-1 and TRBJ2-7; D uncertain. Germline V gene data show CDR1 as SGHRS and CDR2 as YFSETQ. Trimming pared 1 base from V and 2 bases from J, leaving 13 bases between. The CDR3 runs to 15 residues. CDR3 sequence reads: CASSLIGWLAYEQYF. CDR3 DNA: TGCGCCAGCAGCTTGATCGGGTGGTTGGCCTACGAGCAGTACTTC. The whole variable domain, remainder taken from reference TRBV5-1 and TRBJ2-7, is KAGVTQTPRYLIKTRGQQVTLSCSPISGHRSVSWYQQTPGQGLQFLFEYFSETQRNKGNFPGRFSGRQFSNSRSEMNVSTLELGDSALYLCASSLIGWLAYEQYFGPGTRLTVT.

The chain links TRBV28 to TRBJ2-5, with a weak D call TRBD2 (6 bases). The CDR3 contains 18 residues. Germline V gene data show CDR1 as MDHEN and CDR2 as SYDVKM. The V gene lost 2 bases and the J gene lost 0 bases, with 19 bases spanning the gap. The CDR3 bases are TGTGCCAGCAGTTTAAGGAGGGGACGGAGGCTAGACCAAGAGACCCAGTACTTC. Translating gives CASSLRRGRRLDQETQYF.

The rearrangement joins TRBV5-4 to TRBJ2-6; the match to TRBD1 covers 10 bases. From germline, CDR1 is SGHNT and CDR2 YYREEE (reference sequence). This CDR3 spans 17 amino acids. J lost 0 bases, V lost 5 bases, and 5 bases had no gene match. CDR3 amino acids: CASRGQGISSGANVLTF. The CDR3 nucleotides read TGTGCCAGCAGGGGACAGGGGATTAGCTCTGGGGCCAACGTCCTGACTTTC.

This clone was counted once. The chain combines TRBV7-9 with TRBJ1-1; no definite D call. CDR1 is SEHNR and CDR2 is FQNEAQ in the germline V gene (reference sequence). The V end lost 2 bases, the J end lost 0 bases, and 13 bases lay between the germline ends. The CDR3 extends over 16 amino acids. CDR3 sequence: CASSLPEVRMNTEAFF. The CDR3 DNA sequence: TGTGCCAGCAGCTTACCGGAGGTGCGCATGAACACTGAAGCTTTCTTT.

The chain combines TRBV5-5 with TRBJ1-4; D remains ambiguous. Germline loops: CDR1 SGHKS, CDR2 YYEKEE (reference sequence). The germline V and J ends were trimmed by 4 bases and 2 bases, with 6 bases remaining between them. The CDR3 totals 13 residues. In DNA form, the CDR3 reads TGTGCCAGCAGCCACCGGACTAATGAAAAACTGTTTTTT. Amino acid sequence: CASSHRTNEKLFF.

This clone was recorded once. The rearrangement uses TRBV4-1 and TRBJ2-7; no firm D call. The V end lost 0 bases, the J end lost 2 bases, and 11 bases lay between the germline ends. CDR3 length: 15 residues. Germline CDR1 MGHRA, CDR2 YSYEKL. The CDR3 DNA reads TGCGCCAGCAGCCAAGATCGAAAGGTACCCTACGAGCAGTACTTC. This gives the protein CASSQDRKVPYEQYF.

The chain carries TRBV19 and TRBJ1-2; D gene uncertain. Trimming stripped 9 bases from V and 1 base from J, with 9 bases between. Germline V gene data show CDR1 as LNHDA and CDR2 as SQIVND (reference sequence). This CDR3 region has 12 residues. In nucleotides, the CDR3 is TGTGCCAGCGTTCACGGTAACTATGGCTACACCTTC. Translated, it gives CASVHGNYGYTF. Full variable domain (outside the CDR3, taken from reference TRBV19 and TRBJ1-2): DGGITQSPKYLFRKEGQNVTLSCEQNLNHDAMYWYRQDPGQGLRLIYYSQIVNDFQKGDIAEGYSVSREKKESFPLTVTSAQKNPTAFYLCASVHGNYGYTFGSGTRLTVV.

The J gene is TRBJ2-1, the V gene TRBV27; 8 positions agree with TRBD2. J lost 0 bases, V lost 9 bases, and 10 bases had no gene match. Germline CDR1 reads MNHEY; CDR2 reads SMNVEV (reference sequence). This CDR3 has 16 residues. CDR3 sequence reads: CASDPNTSGSYNEQFF. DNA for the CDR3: TGTGCCAGTGACCCTAACACTAGCGGCTCCTACAATGAGCAGTTCTTC.

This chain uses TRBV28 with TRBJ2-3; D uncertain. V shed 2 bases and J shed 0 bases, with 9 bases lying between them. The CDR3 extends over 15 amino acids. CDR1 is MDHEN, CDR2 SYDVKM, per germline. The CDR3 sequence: CASSLNTTSTDTQYF. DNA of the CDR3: TGTGCCAGCAGTTTAAACACGACCAGCACAGATACGCAGTATTTT.

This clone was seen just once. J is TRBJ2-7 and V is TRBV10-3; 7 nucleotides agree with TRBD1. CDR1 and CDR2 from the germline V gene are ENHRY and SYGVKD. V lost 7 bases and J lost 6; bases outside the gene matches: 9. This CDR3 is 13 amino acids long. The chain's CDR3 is CAITDRESSEQYF. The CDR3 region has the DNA TGTGCCATCACCGACAGGGAGTCGTCCGAGCAGTACTTC.

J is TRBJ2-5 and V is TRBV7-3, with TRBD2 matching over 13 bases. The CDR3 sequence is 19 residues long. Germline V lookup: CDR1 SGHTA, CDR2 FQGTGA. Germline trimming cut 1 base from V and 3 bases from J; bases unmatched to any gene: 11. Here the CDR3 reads CASSLSEWDGLAGEETQYF. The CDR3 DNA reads TGTGCCAGCAGCTTAAGCGAATGGGATGGACTAGCGGGGGAAGAGACCCAGTACTTC.

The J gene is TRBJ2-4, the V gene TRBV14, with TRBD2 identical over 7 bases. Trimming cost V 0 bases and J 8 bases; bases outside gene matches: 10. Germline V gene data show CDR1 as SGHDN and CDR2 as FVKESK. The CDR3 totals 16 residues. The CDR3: CASSQDWGGRRDIQYF. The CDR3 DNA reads TGTGCCAGCAGCCAAGATTGGGGGGGACGGAGGGACATTCAGTACTTC.

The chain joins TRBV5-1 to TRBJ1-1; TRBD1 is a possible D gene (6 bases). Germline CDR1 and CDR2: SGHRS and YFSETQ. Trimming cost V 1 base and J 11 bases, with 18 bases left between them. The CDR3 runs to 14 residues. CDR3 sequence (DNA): TGCGCCAGCAGCTTGTCAAACCGGGGGCGGGATGCTTTCTTT. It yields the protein CASSLSNRGRDAFF. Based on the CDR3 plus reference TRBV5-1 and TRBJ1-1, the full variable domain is KAGVTQTPRYLIKTRGQQVTLSCSPISGHRSVSWYQQTPGQGLQFLFEYFSETQRNKGNFPGRFSGRQFSNSRSEMNVSTLELGDSALYLCASSLSNRGRDAFFGQGTRLTVV.

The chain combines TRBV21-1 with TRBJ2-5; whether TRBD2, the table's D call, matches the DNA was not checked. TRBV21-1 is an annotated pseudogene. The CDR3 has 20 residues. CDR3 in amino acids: CASSDLGPKALAGGSETQYF. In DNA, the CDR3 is TGTGCCAGCAGCGACTTGGGGCCCAAGGCACTAGCGGGGGGGTCAGAGACCCAGTACTTC.

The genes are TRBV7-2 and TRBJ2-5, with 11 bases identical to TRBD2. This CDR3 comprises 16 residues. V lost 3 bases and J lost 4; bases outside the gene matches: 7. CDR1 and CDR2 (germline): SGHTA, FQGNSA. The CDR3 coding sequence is TGTGCCAGCAGCTTCTTTAGCGGGGGGGCCGTAGAGACCCAGTACTTC. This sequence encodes CASSFFSGGAVETQYF.

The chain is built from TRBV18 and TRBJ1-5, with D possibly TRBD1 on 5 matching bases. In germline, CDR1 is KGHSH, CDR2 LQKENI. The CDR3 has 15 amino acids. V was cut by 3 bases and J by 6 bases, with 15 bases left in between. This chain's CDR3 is CASSPTVVPGQPQHF. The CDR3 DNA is TGTGCCAGCTCACCGACAGTTGTTCCTGGTCAGCCCCAGCATTTT.

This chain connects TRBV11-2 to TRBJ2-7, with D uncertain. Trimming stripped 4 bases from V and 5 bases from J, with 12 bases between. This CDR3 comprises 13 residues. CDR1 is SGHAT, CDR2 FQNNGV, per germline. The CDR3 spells CASSYIGPNEQYF. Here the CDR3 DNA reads TGTGCCAGCAGCTATATAGGTCCGAACGAGCAGTACTTC.

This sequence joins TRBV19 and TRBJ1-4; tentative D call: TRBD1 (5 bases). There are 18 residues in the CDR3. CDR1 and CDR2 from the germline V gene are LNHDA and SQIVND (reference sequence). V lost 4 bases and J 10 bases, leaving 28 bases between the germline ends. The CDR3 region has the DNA TGTGCCAGTAGTACACGGTTCCGGGACCTGGGGTTAACTGGAAAACTGTTTTTT. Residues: CASSTRFRDLGLTGKLFF.

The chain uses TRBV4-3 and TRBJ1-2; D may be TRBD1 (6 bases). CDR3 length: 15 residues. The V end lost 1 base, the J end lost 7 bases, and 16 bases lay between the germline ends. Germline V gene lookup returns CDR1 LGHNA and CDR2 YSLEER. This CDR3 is CASSQGLDRKTGYTF. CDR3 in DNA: TGCGCCAGCAGCCAAGGTCTGGACAGAAAAACTGGCTACACCTTC.

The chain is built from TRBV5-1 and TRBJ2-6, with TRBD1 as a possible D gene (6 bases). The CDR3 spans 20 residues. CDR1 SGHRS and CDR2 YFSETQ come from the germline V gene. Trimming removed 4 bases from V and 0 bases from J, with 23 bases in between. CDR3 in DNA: TGCGCCAGCAGCCCCCGAGATCAGGGGTACCTACCCTCTGGGGCCAACGTCCTGACTTTC. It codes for CASSPRDQGYLPSGANVLTF.

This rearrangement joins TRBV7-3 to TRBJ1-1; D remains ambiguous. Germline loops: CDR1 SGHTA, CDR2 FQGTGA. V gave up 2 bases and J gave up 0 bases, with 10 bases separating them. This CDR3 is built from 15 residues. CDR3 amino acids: CASSLLPGMNTEAFF. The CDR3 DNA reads TGTGCCAGCAGCTTACTGCCGGGGATGAACACTGAAGCTTTCTTT. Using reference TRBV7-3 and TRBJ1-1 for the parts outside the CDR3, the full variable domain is GAGVSQTPSNKVTEKGKYVELRCDPISGHTALYWYRQSLGQGPEFLIYFQGTGAADDSGLPNDRFFAVRPEGSVSTLKIQRTERGDSAVYLCASSLLPGMNTEAFFGQGTRLTVV.

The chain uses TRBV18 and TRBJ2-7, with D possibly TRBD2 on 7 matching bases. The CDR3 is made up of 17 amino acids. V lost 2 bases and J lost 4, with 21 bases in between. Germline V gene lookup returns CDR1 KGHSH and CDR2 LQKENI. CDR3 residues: CASSPFSRGGERYEQYF. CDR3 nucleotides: TGTGCCAGCTCACCATTTAGTCGAGGGGGGGAAAGATACGAGCAGTACTTC.

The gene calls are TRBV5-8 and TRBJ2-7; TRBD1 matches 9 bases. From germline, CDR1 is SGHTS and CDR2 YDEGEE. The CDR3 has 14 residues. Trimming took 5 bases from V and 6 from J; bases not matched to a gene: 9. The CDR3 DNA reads TGTGCCAGCAGGGACGCCGGGACAGGGCCCGAGCAGTACTTC. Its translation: CASRDAGTGPEQYF. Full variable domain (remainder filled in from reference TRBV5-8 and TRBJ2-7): EAGVTQSPTHLIKTRGQQATLRCSPISGHTSVYWYQQALGLGLQFLLWYDEGEERNRGNFPPRFSGRQFPNYSSELNVNALELEDSALYLCASRDAGTGPEQYFGPGTRLTVT.